These T cell receptor beta chains were read from a single sample in a study of molecular identifiers for immune sequencing clone quantification. TCRdb reprocessed the PCR reads with MiXCR, giving one entry per CDR3 protein. The sample yields about 640,000 distinct CDR3 sequences, about 20% seen once. Specimen: naive CD8+ T cells from blood, with Jurkat cell RNA spiked in. Source of these receptors: a human donor in good health. Some libraries in this study had Jurkat cell RNA spiked in. CDR3s leave out the opening cysteine and the closing phenylalanine or tryptophan. The order of the fields is CDR3 length, D gene, J gene, V gene, CDR3 protein. A D gene is named only where the DNA matches it firmly.

length: 12
D: TRBD1
J: TRBJ2-7
V: TRBV30
CDR3: AWSPGQGTYEQY

length: 14
D: NA
J: TRBJ1-6
V: TRBV10-3
CDR3: AISEVQGLNNSPLH

length: 13
D: NA
J: TRBJ2-2
V: TRBV30
CDR3: AWTPGFGDTGELF

length: 11
D: TRBD1
J: TRBJ1-1
V: TRBV6-5
CDR3: ASSPSRGGEAF

length: 13
D: NA
J: TRBJ1-4
V: TRBV7-6
CDR3: ASSLAGGRNEKLF

length: 10
D: NA
J: TRBJ2-7
V: TRBV25-1
CDR3: ASKKDTYEQY

length: 10
D: NA
J: TRBJ1-1
V: TRBV7-9
CDR3: ASTDRGAEAF

length: 12
D: NA
J: TRBJ1-4
V: TRBV20-1
CDR3: SARGPSLNEKLF

length: 13
D: NA
J: TRBJ1-1
V: TRBV20-1
CDR3: SASALRMDNTEAF

length: 12
D: NA
J: TRBJ2-5
V: TRBV6-4
CDR3: ASSVVGGQETQY

length: 15
D: NA
J: TRBJ1-2
V: TRBV2
CDR3: ASTGSVEPQGNYGYT

length: 11
D: NA
J: TRBJ2-5
V: TRBV12-3/TRBV12-4
CDR3: ASSYGGMETQY

length: 10
D: NA
J: TRBJ2-3
V: TRBV10-2
CDR3: AGRGLTDTQY

length: 11
D: NA
J: TRBJ2-5
V: TRBV6-5
CDR3: ASSQFIQETQY

length: 10
D: NA
J: TRBJ2-7
V: TRBV19
CDR3: ASTGQNYEQY

length: 12
D: NA
J: TRBJ1-6
V: TRBV7-9
CDR3: ASSLIGENSPLH

length: 10
D: TRBD1
J: TRBJ1-4
V: TRBV7-9
CDR3: ASSSAGQAVV

length: 13
D: NA
J: TRBJ2-3
V: TRBV7-9
CDR3: ASGLGQSGADTQY

length: 14
D: TRBD1
J: TRBJ1-1
V: TRBV7-6
CDR3: ASSNRTGLLNTEAF

length: 11
D: NA
J: TRBJ2-5
V: TRBV4-2
CDR3: ASSQGVGGTQY

length: 12
D: NA
J: TRBJ1-5
V: TRBV13
CDR3: ASSTGVSGQPQH

length: 14
D: NA
J: TRBJ1-1
V: TRBV10-2
CDR3: ASSVWGEGLNTEAF

length: 12
D: TRBD1
J: TRBJ2-6
V: TRBV29-1
CDR3: SATTGTGANVLT

length: 13
D: NA
J: TRBJ2-3
V: TRBV28
CDR3: ASSLLLTSTDTQY

length: 11
D: NA
J: TRBJ1-1
V: TRBV4-3
CDR3: ASSSLLGTEAF

length: 12
D: TRBD1
J: TRBJ1-1
V: TRBV6-2/TRBV6-3
CDR3: ASSFGTGNTEAF

length: 10
D: NA
J: TRBJ1-6
V: TRBV5-4
CDR3: ASRAYNSPLH

length: 15
D: NA
J: TRBJ2-5
V: TRBV5-1
CDR3: ASRYDHPGEAKETQY

length: 11
D: NA
J: TRBJ2-5
V: TRBV7-9
CDR3: ASSLAFAETQY

length: 10
D: NA
J: TRBJ1-2
V: TRBV2
CDR3: ASKGVGDGYT

length: 14
D: NA
J: TRBJ2-3
V: TRBV4-1
CDR3: ASSQDLADGTDTQY

length: 14
D: TRBD1
J: TRBJ2-2
V: TRBV29-1
CDR3: SVLGTETLNTGELF

length: 13
D: NA
J: TRBJ1-1
V: TRBV7-9
CDR3: ASTLTLAQNTEAF

length: 9
D: NA
J: TRBJ2-1
V: TRBV4-2
CDR3: ASSQGAEQF

length: 10
D: NA
J: TRBJ2-7
V: TRBV7-9
CDR3: ASSGNPYEQY

length: 16
D: NA
J: NA
V: TRBV28
CDR3: ASSPHWAASQTADTQH

length: 12
D: NA
J: TRBJ2-2
V: TRBV7-8
CDR3: ASSPWNQDRELF

length: 15
D: NA
J: TRBJ2-3
V: TRBV7-8
CDR3: ASSLPRVGPATDTQY

length: 12
D: NA
J: TRBJ1-1
V: TRBV7-9
CDR3: ASSPEVMNTEAF

length: 14
D: TRBD1
J: TRBJ1-2
V: TRBV29-1
CDR3: SVEDPGTVNNYGYT

length: 12
D: TRBD1
J: TRBJ1-2
V: TRBV19
CDR3: ASSIGQGVPGYT

length: 16
D: TRBD2
J: TRBJ2-7
V: TRBV4-1
CDR3: ASSQVLASGGAGYEQY

length: 10
D: TRBD1
J: TRBJ2-7
V: TRBV20-1
CDR3: SARQGRYEQY

length: 12
D: TRBD1
J: TRBJ1-5
V: TRBV15
CDR3: ATSTGTGWQPQH

length: 16
D: TRBD2
J: TRBJ2-4
V: TRBV9
CDR3: ASSPPKTSENAKNIQY

length: 11
D: NA
J: TRBJ2-3
V: TRBV27
CDR3: ASSLPGTSTQY

length: 15
D: TRBD1
J: TRBJ2-3
V: TRBV13
CDR3: ASSTPRADRGIDTQY

length: 13
D: NA
J: TRBJ1-1
V: TRBV12-3/TRBV12-4
CDR3: ASSFLENRHTEAF

length: 13
D: TRBD2
J: TRBJ2-1
V: TRBV20-1
CDR3: SARPLAGDHNEQF

length: 11
D: NA
J: TRBJ2-7
V: TRBV28
CDR3: ASSFLGASEQY

length: 12
D: NA
J: TRBJ2-7
V: TRBV5-5
CDR3: ASSYRDGSYEQY

length: 12
D: NA
J: TRBJ2-3
V: TRBV6-5
CDR3: ASSYSRDTDTQY

length: 10
D: NA
J: TRBJ1-4
V: TRBV12-3/TRBV12-4
CDR3: ASRHLGEKLF

length: 13
D: NA
J: TRBJ1-1
V: TRBV4-1
CDR3: ASSSREGGRTEAF

length: 12
D: NA
J: TRBJ1-4
V: TRBV6-1
CDR3: ASSERQFNEKLL

length: 14
D: TRBD2
J: TRBJ2-2
V: TRBV20-1
CDR3: SARSSGGPGRGELF

length: 13
D: NA
J: TRBJ2-7
V: TRBV2
CDR3: ASKEGWGSPYEQY

length: 12
D: TRBD1
J: TRBJ1-5
V: TRBV20-1
CDR3: SAKGPGWGQPLH